This T cell receptor beta chain emerged from a study of human T cells and chemical hapten exposure. Study findings and constraints: Sensitizing with DPC caused no change in TCRs above 1 in 1000 frequency.

The germline gives CDR1 LGHNA, CDR2 YSLEER. Trimming left V 0 bases short and J 6 bases short, with 6 bases between. The CDR3 contains 13 residues. TCRdb used MiXCR to reprocess the RACE reads, holding one entry per CDR3 protein. The profile shows about 290,000 distinct CDR3 sequences, around 7% of them singletons. This clonotype was detected only a few times. The antigen remains unidentified. Stated time point: pre-sensitization, week 0. Documented treatment: therapeutic diphenylcyclopropenone sensitization with weekly scalp DPC. Those who donated were patients with alopecia, 18 to 70 years of age, and suitable for DPC.

The rearrangement uses TRBV4-3 and TRBJ1-5; unclear D gene. The specimen was whole blood, collected in connection with sensitization to the hapten diphenylcyclopropenone (DPC). The receptor was isolated from a man aged 18 to 30 with alopecia areata. Some clones in this sample may be carry-over from other donors' samples. In nucleotides, the CDR3 is TGCGCCAGCAGCCAAGATAGTAGTCAGCCCCAGCATTTT. This encodes CASSQDSSQPQHF.